The T cell receptor (beta chain) under discussion was sequenced for a study of blood T cell repertoires in COVID-19. Background on the study: Sites in the United States, Italy and Spain provided acute and convalescent COVID-19 samples. Sample material is recorded as cDNA or gDNA derived from T cells, B-cell-depleted T cells, or PBMCs.

The CDR3 extends over 16 amino acids. V dropped 2 bases and J dropped 4; count of bases not matched to a gene: 6. Germline CDR1 and CDR2: LGHNA and YNFKEQ. Authors' processing steps: From reference gene primer amplification, estimates of nucleated cell counts were derived. The assay was immunoSEQ multiplex PCR, and TCRdb's table has in-frame clones only and misses some. V and J calls plus clone size are reproduced from that table; the DNA served to infer D and trimming. The sample contains about 270,000 clones, approximately 86% of which appear only once. This chain joins TRBV4-2 and TRBJ2-3, with 10 bases that match TRBD1. The sequence came from a man aged 35-49 years with active or convalescent COVID-19. Specimen: peripheral blood. The chain's CDR3 is CASSQSPGQGSDTQYF. In nucleotides, the CDR3 is TGTGCCAGCAGCCAAAGTCCGGGACAGGGGTCAGATACGCAGTATTTT.